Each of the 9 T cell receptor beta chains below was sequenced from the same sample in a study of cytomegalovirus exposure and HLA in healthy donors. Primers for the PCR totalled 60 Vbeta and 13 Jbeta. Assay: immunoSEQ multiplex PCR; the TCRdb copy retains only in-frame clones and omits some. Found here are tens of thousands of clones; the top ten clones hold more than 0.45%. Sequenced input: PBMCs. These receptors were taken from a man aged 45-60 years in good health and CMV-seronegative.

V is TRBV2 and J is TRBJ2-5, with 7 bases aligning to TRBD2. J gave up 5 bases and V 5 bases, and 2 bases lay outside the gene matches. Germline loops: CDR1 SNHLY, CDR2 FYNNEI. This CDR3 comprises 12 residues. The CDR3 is CASSNGRETQYF. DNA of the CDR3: TGTGCCAGCAGTAACGGGAGGGAGACCCAGTACTTC.

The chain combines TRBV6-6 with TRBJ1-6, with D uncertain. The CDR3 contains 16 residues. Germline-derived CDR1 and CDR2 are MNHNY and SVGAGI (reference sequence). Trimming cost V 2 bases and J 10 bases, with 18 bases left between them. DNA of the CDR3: TGTGCCAGCAGTTACCGGGTGGGAGGAAGGGAATCACCCCTCCACTTT. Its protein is CASSYRVGGRESPLHF.

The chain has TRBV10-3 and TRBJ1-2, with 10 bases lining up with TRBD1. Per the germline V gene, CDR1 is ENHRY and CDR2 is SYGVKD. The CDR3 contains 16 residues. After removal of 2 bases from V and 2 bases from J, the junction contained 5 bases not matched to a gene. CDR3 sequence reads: CAISEHGTGANYGYTF. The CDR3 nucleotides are TGTGCCATCAGTGAGCACGGGACAGGGGCGAACTATGGCTACACCTTC.

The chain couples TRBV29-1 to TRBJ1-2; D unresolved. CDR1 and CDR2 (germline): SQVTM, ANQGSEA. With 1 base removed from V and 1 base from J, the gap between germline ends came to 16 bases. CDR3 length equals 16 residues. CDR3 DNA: TGCAGCGTTGAAGGCGGGTTTAAGAAGGGTAACTATGGCTACACCTTC. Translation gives CSVEGGFKKGNYGYTF.

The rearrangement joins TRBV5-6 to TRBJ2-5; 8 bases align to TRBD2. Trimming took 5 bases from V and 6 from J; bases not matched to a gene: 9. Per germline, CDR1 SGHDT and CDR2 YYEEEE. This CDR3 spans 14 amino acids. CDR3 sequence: CASRLRGAAKTQYF. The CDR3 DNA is TGTGCCAGCAGGTTGCGGGGGGCAGCGAAGACCCAGTACTTC.

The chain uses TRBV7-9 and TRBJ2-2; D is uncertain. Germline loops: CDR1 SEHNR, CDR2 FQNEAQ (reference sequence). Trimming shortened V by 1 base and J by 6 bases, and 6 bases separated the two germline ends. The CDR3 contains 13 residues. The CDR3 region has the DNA TGTGCCAGCAGCTTAGGCCTAGCCGGGGAGCTGTTTTTT. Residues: CASSLGLAGELFF. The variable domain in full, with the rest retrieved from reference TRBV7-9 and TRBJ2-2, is DTGVSQNPRHKITKRGQNVTFRCDPISEHNRLYWYRQTLGQGPEFLTYFQNEAQLEKSRLLSDRFSAERPKGSFSTLEIQRTEQGDSAMYLCASSLGLAGELFFGEGSRLTVL.

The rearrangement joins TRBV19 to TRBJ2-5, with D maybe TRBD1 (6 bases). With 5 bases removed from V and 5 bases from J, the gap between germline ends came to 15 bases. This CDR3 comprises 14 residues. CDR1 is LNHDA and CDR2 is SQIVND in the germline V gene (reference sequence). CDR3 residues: CASSFLGTGETQYF. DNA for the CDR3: TGTGCCAGTAGTTTCCTGGGTACAGGGGAGACCCAGTACTTC.

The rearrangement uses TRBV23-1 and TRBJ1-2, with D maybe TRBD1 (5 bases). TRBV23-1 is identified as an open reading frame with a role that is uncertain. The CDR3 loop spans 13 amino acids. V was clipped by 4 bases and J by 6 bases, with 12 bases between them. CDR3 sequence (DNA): TGCGCCAGCAGTCCGCAGGGTTCTGATGGCTACACCTTC. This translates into CASSPQGSDGYTF.

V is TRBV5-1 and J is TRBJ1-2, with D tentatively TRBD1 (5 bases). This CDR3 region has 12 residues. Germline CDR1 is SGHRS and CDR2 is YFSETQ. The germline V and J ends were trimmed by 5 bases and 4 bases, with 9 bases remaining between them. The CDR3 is CASSGAPYGYTF. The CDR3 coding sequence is TGCGCCAGCAGTGGGGCTCCCTATGGCTACACCTTC.